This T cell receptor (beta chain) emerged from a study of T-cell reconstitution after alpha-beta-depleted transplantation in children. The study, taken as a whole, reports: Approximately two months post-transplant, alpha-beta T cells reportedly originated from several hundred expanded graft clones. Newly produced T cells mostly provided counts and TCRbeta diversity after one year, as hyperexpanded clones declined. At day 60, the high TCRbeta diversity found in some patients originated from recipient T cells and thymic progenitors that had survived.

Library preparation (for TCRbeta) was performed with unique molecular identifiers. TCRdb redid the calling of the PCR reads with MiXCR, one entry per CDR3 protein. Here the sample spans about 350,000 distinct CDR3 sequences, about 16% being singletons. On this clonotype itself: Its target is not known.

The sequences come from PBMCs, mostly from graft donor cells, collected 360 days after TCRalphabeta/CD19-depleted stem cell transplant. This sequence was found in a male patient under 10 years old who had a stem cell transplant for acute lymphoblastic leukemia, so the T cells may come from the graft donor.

CDR3 protein: CSAGWTAPMDEQFF. CDR3 bases: TGCAGTGCTGGATGGACTGCGCCTATGGATGAGCAGTTCTTC. This chain connects TRBV20-1 to TRBJ2-1, with D possibly matching TRBD2 (5 bases). Germline loops: CDR1 DFQATT, CDR2 SNEGSKA (reference sequence). Trimming took off 5 bases at V and 8 bases at J, with 19 bases between the two ends. This CDR3 region has 14 residues.